This T cell receptor beta chain came from a study of CD8 T cells in ankylosing spondylitis. Each TCR beta library was made by quantitative 5'-RACE that incorporated molecular barcodes. TCRdb used MiXCR to reprocess the 5' RACE reads, holding one entry per CDR3 protein. The data contain about 750,000 distinct CDR3 sequences, around 17% of them singletons. Study conclusions and caveats: Matched ankylosing spondylitis synovial fluid reportedly contained a significantly enriched population of disease-linked clones. Blood of patients with ankylosing spondylitis appeared to be characterized by a TCR beta motif of 8 or 9 highly homologous variants.

In germline, CDR1 is SGHTA, CDR2 FQGTGA. V lost 1 base and J lost 2, with 18 bases in between. The CDR3 contains 17 residues. Notes on this clonotype: Its antigen remains unidentified.

The chain is built from TRBV7-3 and TRBJ2-7, with D perhaps TRBD2 (6 bases). The sequence derives from a male donor with ankylosing spondylitis. Sequenced material: blood, either unsorted or a sorted T cell fraction (not recorded which). CDR3 nucleotide sequence: TGTGCCAGCAGCTTAAAGGGTCCGGGACTCCTGACCTACGAGCAGTACTTC. Its translation is CASSLKGPGLLTYEQYF.